This T cell receptor (beta chain) is drawn from a study of siplizumab effects on memory and regulatory T cells (dated by TCRdb to the late 2010s). Regarding the study in general: The study examined how the anti-CD2 antibody siplizumab affects alloreactive T-cell subsets in allogeneic mixed lymphocyte reactions built from human PBMCs.

Sorted unstimulated T cells and proliferating T cells recovered from mixed lymphocyte reactions underwent TCRbeta CDR3 sequencing. Fresh whole blood from roughly 10 HLA-typed healthy donors was used to isolate PBMCs. To map where alloreactive clones came from, unstimulated CD4+ non-regulatory T cells were FACS-sorted. Overall study outcomes, separate from this receptor: Among mappable alloreactive CD4+ clones, an average Treg-derived fraction of less than 70% was observed with siplizumab, compared with 25% to 30% in control reactions. Greater diversity appeared to be present in unstimulated naive T cells than in memory T cells, and a substantial contribution to the alloresponse seemed to be made by naive cells. The suppressive function of proliferating Tregs from siplizumab cultures was not functionally confirmed. A naive or memory phenotype could not be assigned to roughly 75-95% of proliferating CD4+ or CD8+ clones. The cumulative frequency of alloreactive sequences traceable to unstimulated CD4+ memory T cells was significantly reduced by siplizumab. Because sequences at frequencies below about 10^-5 were poorly captured, only a minor fraction of alloreactive clones could be mapped back to unstimulated subsets.

The germline V gene (reference sequence) yields SGHKS for CDR1 and YYEKEE for CDR2. The CDR3 has 16 amino acids, counting the end cysteine and phenylalanine. Only CDR3 DNA is held: 48 bases, read in frame from base 1. Trimmed from V: 4 bases; trimmed from J: 0 bases; junction bases lacking a gene match: 8. Library method: the immunoSEQ multiplex PCR assay. Roughly 100,000 TCR templates per sample were assayed by the deep sequencing platform. Genomic DNA extracted from sorted T cells was used for TCRbeta CDR3 sequencing. On the study's bioinformatics: The R programming language was used for clonal analysis of the TCRbeta CDR3 data. Alloreactive CD4+ and CD8+ clones were identified by comparing unstimulated samples to CFSE-low samples taken after the reaction. Regulatory or non-regulatory origin was assigned to alloreactive CD4+ clones by matching of sequences to sorted unstimulated Treg and non-Treg repertoires. The immuneACCESS repertoire file appears here via TCRdb, limited to in-frame rearrangements. These files lack a portion of the clones; in checked studies, under half of the deficit traces to unresolved V genes, and the cause of the others is not known. The V and J calls and clone size come from that table; D and trimming were worked out from the DNA. The table for this sample lists roughly 92,000 clones; about 95% of them were counted only once. The leading ten clones occupy 1.3% of the sample.

As regards this clone: Its binding antigen is unknown. No clone much larger than this one lies a single base away; base qualities are absent.

Rearrangement joined TRBV5-5 to TRBJ1-1, and 8 junctional nucleotides match TRBD1. This receptor was obtained from a human donor in good health. The sequenced sample was non-Treg CD4+ T cells sorted from blood. The cell subset or site label corresponds to: FACS-sorted unstimulated CD4+ non-regulatory T cells. The sequence in DNA is TGTGCCAGCAGCCTCCAGGGGGCGGCGATGAACACTGAAGCTTTCTTT. Translated, it reads CASSLQGAAMNTEAFF.